The rows below give T cell receptor beta chains drawn from one sample of a study of shared clonotypes between healthy human individuals. Clones were sequenced by immunoSEQ multiplex PCR, and TCRdb holds only the in-frame ones, with some missing. Altogether a few hundred thousand clones are present, approximately 80% being singletons, with the ten largest covering 9.5% to 15%. Source material: PBMCs. The receptors were sampled from a middle-aged woman in good health. Some clones in this sample may be carry-over from other donors' samples. Each CDR3 is given with its conserved first and last residue. Each record gives: CDR3 length, D gene, V gene, J gene, clone size, CDR3 protein, CDR3 DNA. A D gene is named only where the DNA matches it firmly. Only some rows state a clone size, as once, few, many or a class for expanded clones.

>16|.|TRBV27|TRBJ2-1|.
CASSPRTAAYYNEQFF
TGTGCCAGCAGTCCCCGGACAGCCGCCTATTACAATGAGCAGTTCTTC
>14|TRBD2|TRBV29-1|TRBJ2-2|few
CSVGTSANTGELFF
TGCAGCGTGGGGACTAGCGCGAACACCGGGGAGCTGTTTTTT
>16|TRBD1|TRBV7-9|TRBJ2-7|.
CASSGPGTGVSYEQYF
TGTGCCAGCAGCGGACCCGGGACAGGGGTAAGCTACGAGCAGTACTTC
>15|.|TRBV2|TRBJ2-7|.
CASSRTPMDSYEQYF
TGTGCCAGCAGCAGGACTCCTATGGACTCCTACGAGCAGTACTTC
>15|.|TRBV5-1|TRBJ2-5|.
CASSLGSSGGETQYF
TGCGCCAGCAGCTTGGGGTCAAGCGGAGGCGAGACCCAGTACTTC
>13|.|TRBV2|TRBJ1-3|.
CASSEVGGNTIYF
TGTGCCAGCAGTGAAGTAGGAGGAAACACCATATATTTT
>15|.|TRBV29-1|TRBJ2-1|.
CSVAGGVWVGNEQFF
TGCAGCGTGGCCGGTGGTGTGTGGGTGGGGAATGAGCAGTTCTTC
>14|.|TRBV30|TRBJ1-1|medium-sized
CAWSVRGINTEAFF
TGTGCCTGGAGTGTGAGAGGGATAAACACTGAAGCTTTCTTT
>14|.|TRBV10-3|TRBJ2-3|.
CAIGFSGSTDTQYF
TGTGCCATCGGATTCAGCGGTAGCACAGATACGCAGTATTTT
>14|TRBD2|TRBV30|TRBJ2-1|.
CACKLAGTYNEQFF
TGTGCCTGTAAACTAGCGGGAACCTACAATGAGCAGTTCTTC
>15|.|TRBV5-1|TRBJ2-1|many
CASSLLSGVGDEQFF
TGCGCCAGCAGCTTGTTGTCCGGAGTTGGGGATGAGCAGTTCTTC
>15|.|TRBV9|TRBJ2-5|.
CASSPFAGFQETQYF
TGTGCCAGCAGCCCATTTGCGGGATTCCAAGAGACCCAGTACTTC
>15|TRBD2|TRBV5-1|TRBJ2-7|many
CASSPTGTTGNEQYF
TGCGCCAGCAGCCCAACCGGGACTACCGGGAACGAGCAGTACTTC
>15|.|TRBV2|TRBJ2-2|.
CASSVSLGSAGELFF
TGTGCCAGCAGCGTGTCTTTAGGGAGTGCCGGGGAGCTGTTTTTT
>17|TRBD2|TRBV19|TRBJ2-7|few
CASSIATSGLGGYEQYF
TGTGCCAGTAGTATAGCCACTTCGGGACTAGGAGGTTACGAGCAGTACTTC
>15|TRBD2|TRBV4-2|TRBJ2-7|.
CASSSPTSGRDEQYF
TGTGCCAGCAGCTCCCCGACTAGCGGCAGGGACGAGCAGTACTTC
>13|.|TRBV7-9|TRBJ1-2|few
CASSPQGPYGYTF
TGTGCCAGCAGCCCACAGGGACCATATGGCTACACCTTC
>14|TRBD1|TRBV27|TRBJ1-5|.
CASSSTGGHQPQHF
TGTGCCAGCAGTTCGACAGGGGGCCATCAGCCCCAGCATTTT
>15|.|TRBV7-3|TRBJ2-1|.
CASSLTWDGYNEQFF
TGTGCCAGCAGCTTAACGTGGGACGGATACAATGAGCAGTTCTTC
>15|TRBD1|TRBV25-1|TRBJ2-5|.
CASSEYIGGGETQYF
TGTGCCAGCAGTGAATATATAGGGGGCGGCGAGACCCAGTACTTC
>15|.|TRBV2|TRBJ2-4|.
CASSEAGGNENIQYF
TGTGCCAGCAGTGAAGCGGGGGGAAATGAAAACATTCAGTACTTC